This entry concerns a single TCR beta chain. 13 Jbeta primers and 60 Vbeta primers were used for the PCR. Sequencing was performed with immunoSEQ multiplex PCR; in TCRdb, only in-frame clones are kept and a portion is missing. The data hold 100,000 to 140,000 clones, with around 73% observed a single time. The sample comes from a study of cytomegalovirus exposure and HLA in healthy donors. CDR1 is MNHNS and CDR2 is SASEGT in the germline V gene. V lost 4 bases, J lost 2 bases, and 9 bases lay in between. The CDR3 has 14 residues. The chain couples TRBV6-1 to TRBJ1-3; TRBD1 is a possible D gene (5 bases). The receptor's source is a man aged 25-40 years in good health and CMV-seronegative. Material: PBMCs. CDR3: CASSGVGAGNTIYF. The CDR3 DNA reads TGTGCCAGCAGTGGGGTAGGGGCTGGAAACACCATATATTTT.